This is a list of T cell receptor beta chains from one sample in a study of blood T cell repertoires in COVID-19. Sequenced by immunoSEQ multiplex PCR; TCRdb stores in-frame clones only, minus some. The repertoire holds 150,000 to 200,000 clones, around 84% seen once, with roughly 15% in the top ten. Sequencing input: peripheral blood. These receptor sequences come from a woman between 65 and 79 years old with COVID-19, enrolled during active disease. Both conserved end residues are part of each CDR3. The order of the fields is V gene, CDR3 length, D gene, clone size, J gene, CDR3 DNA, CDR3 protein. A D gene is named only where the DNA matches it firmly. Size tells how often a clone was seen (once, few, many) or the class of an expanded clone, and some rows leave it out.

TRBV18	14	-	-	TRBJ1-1	TGTGCCAGCTCACCATCCAGGTTGAACACTGAAGCTTTCTTT	CASSPSRLNTEAFF
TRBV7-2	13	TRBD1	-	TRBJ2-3	TGTGCCAGCAGCTTTGGGACAGGGGATACGCAGTATTTT	CASSFGTGDTQYF
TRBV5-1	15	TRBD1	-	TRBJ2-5	TGCGCCAGCAGCGTCATGACAGGGGGCCAAGAGACCCAGTACTTC	CASSVMTGGQETQYF
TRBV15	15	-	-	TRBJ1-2	TGTGCCACCAGCAGAGGAGGAGTCTCTGGGTATGGCTACACCTTC	CATSRGGVSGYGYTF
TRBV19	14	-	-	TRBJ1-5	TGTGCCAGTAGTATCTCGCAGGCCGACCAGCCCCAGCATTTT	CASSISQADQPQHF
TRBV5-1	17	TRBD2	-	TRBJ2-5	TGCGCCAGCAGCTCGGGACTAGCGGGGAGGGCCCAAGAGACCCAGTACTTC	CASSSGLAGRAQETQYF
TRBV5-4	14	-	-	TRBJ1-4	TGTGCCAGCAGCCTACAGGGACCGGGGGGAAAACTGTTTTTT	CASSLQGPGGKLFF
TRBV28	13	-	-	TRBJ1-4	TGTGCCAGCGGGGGACACGTAAATGAAAAACTGTTTTTT	CASGGHVNEKLFF
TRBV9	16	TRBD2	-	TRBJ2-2	TGTGCCAGCAGCCGGGGGGAGAACATAAACACCGGGGAGCTGTTTTTT	CASSRGENINTGELFF
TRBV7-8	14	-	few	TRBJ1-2	TGTGCCAGCAGCGGCGTAGGGGTCTCGTATGGCTACACCTTC	CASSGVGVSYGYTF
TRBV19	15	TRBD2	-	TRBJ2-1	TGTGCCAGTACCCGGACTAGCGGGAGGTTCGATGAGCAGTTCTTC	CASTRTSGRFDEQFF
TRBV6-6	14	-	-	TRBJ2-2	TGTGCCAGCAGCAAAGGAGGGTCCACCGGGGAGCTGTTTTTT	CASSKGGSTGELFF
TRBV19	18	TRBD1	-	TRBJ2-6	TGTGCCAGTACCACACTGGACAGGGCTGCCGTTGGGGCCAACGTCCTGACTTTC	CASTTLDRAAVGANVLTF
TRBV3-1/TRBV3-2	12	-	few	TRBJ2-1	TGTGCCAGCAGCCAAAGGGGCAATCAGCAGTTCTTC	CASSQRGNQQFF
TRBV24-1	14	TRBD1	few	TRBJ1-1	TGTGCCACCGCCGACAGGGGGTTGGGCACTGAAGCTTTCTTT	CATADRGLGTEAFF
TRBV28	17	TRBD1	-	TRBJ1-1	TGTGCCAGCAGTTTATACGTACAGGGGTGGTTTAGCACTGAAGCTTTCTTT	CASSLYVQGWFSTEAFF
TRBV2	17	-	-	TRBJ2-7	TGTGCCAGCAGTGAATCACCCTCGGGGGTAGGAGGGTACGAGCAGTACTTC	CASSESPSGVGGYEQYF
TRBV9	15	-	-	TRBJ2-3	TGTGCCAGCAGTGTATCCGGGACTCTCACAGATACGCAGTATTTT	CASSVSGTLTDTQYF
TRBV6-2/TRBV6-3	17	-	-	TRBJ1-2	TGTGCCAGCAGTGAGGCGGCGGGACTCCTGGGGCCCTATGGCTACACCTTC	CASSEAAGLLGPYGYTF
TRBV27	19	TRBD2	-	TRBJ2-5	TGTGCCAGCAGTTTACGATTCCGACCTAGCGGGGGGGTCCAAGAGACCCAGTACTTC	CASSLRFRPSGGVQETQYF
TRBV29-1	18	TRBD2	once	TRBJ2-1	TGCAGCGTTGAATCGGGACTAGCGGGCAAGAGCTCCTACAATGAGCAGTTCTTC	CSVESGLAGKSSYNEQFF
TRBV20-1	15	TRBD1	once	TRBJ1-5	TGCAGTGCTAGTACGGGACAGGGAGAGAGTCAGCCCCAGCATTTT	CSASTGQGESQPQHF
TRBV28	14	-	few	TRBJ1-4	TGTGCCAGCAGTTTCCCAGGTCGCCACGAAAAACTGTTTTTT	CASSFPGRHEKLFF
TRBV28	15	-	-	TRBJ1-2	TGTGCCAGCAGTCTCCCCTTCCCAGGGCTCTATGGCTACACCTTC	CASSLPFPGLYGYTF
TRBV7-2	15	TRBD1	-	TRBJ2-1	TGTGCCAGCAGCCTAAGTACAGGGGGAATATATGAGCAGTTCTTC	CASSLSTGGIYEQFF
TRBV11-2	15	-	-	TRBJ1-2	TGTGCCAGCAGCCCGAACGCGGCAGCTAACTATGGCTACACCTTC	CASSPNAAANYGYTF
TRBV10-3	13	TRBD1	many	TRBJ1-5	TGTGCCATCAGCGGGACAGTTAAAGAGCCCCAGCATTTT	CAISGTVKEPQHF
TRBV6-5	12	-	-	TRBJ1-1	TGTGCCAGCAGTTGGACAGCCCGGGAAGCTTTCTTT	CASSWTAREAFF
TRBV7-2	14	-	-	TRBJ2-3	TGTGCCAGCAGTTTGGCCAGGGTCGCAGATACGCAGTATTTT	CASSLARVADTQYF
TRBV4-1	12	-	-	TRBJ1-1	TGCGCCAGCAGCCAACAACAGGACGAAGCTTTCTTT	CASSQQQDEAFF
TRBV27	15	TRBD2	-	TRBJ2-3	TGTGCCAGCAGTTCGGGGGGGGCCAGCACAGATACGCAGTATTTT	CASSSGGASTDTQYF
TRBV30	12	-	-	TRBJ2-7	TGTGCCGCGGGTCCCCAGGCCCTAGAGCAGTACTTC	CAAGPQALEQYF
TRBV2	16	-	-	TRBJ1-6	TGTGCCAGCAGTGATCAGGGGAGCTCCTATAATTCACCCCTCCACTTT	CASSDQGSSYNSPLHF
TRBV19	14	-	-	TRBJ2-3	TGTGCCAGTAGTATTTCTACGGGCACAGATACGCAGTATTTT	CASSISTGTDTQYF
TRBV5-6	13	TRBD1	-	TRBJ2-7	TGTGCCAGCAGGCCGACAGGGGTGGGCGAGCAGTACTTC	CASRPTGVGEQYF
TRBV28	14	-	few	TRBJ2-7	TGTGCCAGCACCGTGACAGGCGCACCCTACGAGCAGTACTTC	CASTVTGAPYEQYF
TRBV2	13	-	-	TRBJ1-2	TGTGCCAGCATACGGGACCGGACAGATGGCTACACCTTC	CASIRDRTDGYTF
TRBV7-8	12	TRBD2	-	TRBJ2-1	TGTGCCAGCAGCTTAGCGGGGGGGGAGCAGTTCTTC	CASSLAGGEQFF
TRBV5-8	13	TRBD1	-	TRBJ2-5	TGTGCCAGCAGCTCTGACAGGGAGGAGACCCAGTACTTC	CASSSDREETQYF
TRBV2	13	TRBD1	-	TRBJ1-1	TGTGCCAGCAGTGCCGGGACAGGGGCCAAAGCTTTCTTT	CASSAGTGAKAFF
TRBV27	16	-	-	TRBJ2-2	TGTGCCAGCAGCCAAGCCAGTTGGGGCAACACCGGGGAGCTGTTTTTT	CASSQASWGNTGELFF
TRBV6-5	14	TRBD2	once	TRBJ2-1	TGTGCCAGCTCCCTGGGTCTCACGGGGGGTGAGCAGTTCTTC	CASSLGLTGGEQFF
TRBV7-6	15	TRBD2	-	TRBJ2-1	TGTGCCAGCAGCCTCGTGACGGGGGGGTGGAATGAGCAGTTCTTC	CASSLVTGGWNEQFF
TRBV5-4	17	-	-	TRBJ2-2	TGTGCCAGCAGCTTGGGTCTGAGAGCGGAGAACACCGGGGAGCTGTTTTTT	CASSLGLRAENTGELFF
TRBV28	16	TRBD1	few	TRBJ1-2	TGTGCCAGCAGTTCCTCGACAGGGGGTCGAAATCGTGGCTACACCTTC	CASSSSTGGRNRGYTF
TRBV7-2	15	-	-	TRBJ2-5	TGTGCCAGCAGCTCGGACTCCTCCCGGCAAGAGACCCAGTACTTC	CASSSDSSRQETQYF
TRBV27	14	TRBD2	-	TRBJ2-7	TGTGCCAGCAGTCCCGGGACTAGCTTTTACGAGCAGTACTTC	CASSPGTSFYEQYF
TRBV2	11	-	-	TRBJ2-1	TGTGCCAGCAGTCCCCCGAATGAGCAGTTCTTC	CASSPPNEQFF
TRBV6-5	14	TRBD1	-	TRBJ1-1	TGTGCCAGCAGTTACGACAGGGGGAACACTGAAGCTTTCTTT	CASSYDRGNTEAFF
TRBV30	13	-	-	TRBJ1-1	TGTGCCTGGAGTGCTCCGGGGAACACTGAAGCTTTCTTT	CAWSAPGNTEAFF
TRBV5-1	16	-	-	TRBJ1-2	TGCGCCAGCAGCCGTCGCGATGAAACAGCGGGGGATGGCTACACCTTC	CASSRRDETAGDGYTF
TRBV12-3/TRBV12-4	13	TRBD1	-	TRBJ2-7	TGTGCCAGCAGTACGGGACAGCTCTACGAGCAGTACTTC	CASSTGQLYEQYF
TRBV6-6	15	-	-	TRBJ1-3	TGTGCCAGCAGTTCCGAGAGGGCAGACAGAAACACCATATATTTT	CASSSERADRNTIYF
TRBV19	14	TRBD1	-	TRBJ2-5	TGTGCCAGTAGTCCGGGACAGGGGTTGGGGACCCAGTACTTC	CASSPGQGLGTQYF